The 25 T cell receptor beta chains below all came from one sample that was sequenced in a study of OX40 agonist ivuxolimab in advanced cancers. The table came from immunoSEQ multiplex PCR; TCRdb's copy has only in-frame clones and leaves some out. The repertoire holds some 58,000 clones, with 70% to 90% as singletons. Sequenced material: CD4+ or CD8+ T cells sorted from blood, taken in a trial of the OX40 agonist ivuxolimab. The receptor source for this set is an adult with an advanced solid tumor such as melanoma, head and neck, liver or kidney cancer.

The chain uses TRBV5-6 and TRBJ2-7; the D gene is possibly TRBD1 (5 bases). CDR1 is SGHDT and CDR2 is YYEEEE in the germline V gene. V was clipped by 2 bases and J by 6 bases, with 12 bases between them. The CDR3 contains 13 residues. The CDR3 loop is CASSFDRPCEQYF. The CDR3 DNA reads as TGTGCCAGCAGCTTTGACAGACCCTGCGAGCAGTACTTC. The full variable domain, completed using reference TRBV5-6 and TRBJ2-7, is DAGVTQSPTHLIKTRGQQVTLRCSPKSGHDTVSWYQQALGQGPQFIFQYYEEEERQRGNFPDRFSGHQFPNYSSELNVNALLLGDSALYLCASSFDRPCEQYFGPGTRLTVT.

The rearrangement joins TRBV6-6 to TRBJ2-7; 16 nucleotides match TRBD2. The CDR3 spans 15 residues. Germline V gives CDR1 MNHNY, CDR2 SVGAGI (reference sequence). The junction had 4 bases not matched to a gene; V was cut back by 6 bases and J by 5 bases. CDR3 loop: CASRRGLAGGDEQYV. CDR3 DNA sequence: TGTGCCAGCAGGAGGGGACTAGCGGGAGGGGACGAGCAGTACGTC.

This clone was seen more than once but under ten times. This sequence joins TRBV29-1 and TRBJ2-7, with 9 bases identical to TRBD1. The CDR3 totals 12 residues. Germline assignment: CDR1 SQVTM and CDR2 ANQGSEA. V was clipped by 5 bases and J by 4 bases; unmatched bases: 3. The CDR3 protein is CSVSGQGYEQYF. In DNA form, the CDR3 reads TGCAGCGTTTCCGGACAGGGGTACGAGCAGTACTTC.

The chain has TRBV5-1 and TRBJ1-3, with D possibly TRBD1 on 5 matching bases. The CDR3 is 15 residues long. CDR1 and CDR2 from the germline V gene are SGHRS and YFSETQ. The ends were cut back, 0 bases at V and 2 bases at J, with 9 bases in the middle. The CDR3 DNA follows: TGCGCCAGCAGCTTGGTTTCAGGGCCTGGAAACACCATATATTTT. Amino acid sequence: CASSLVSGPGNTIYF.

V usage is TRBV30 and J usage is TRBJ1-3; 7 positions agree with TRBD1. There are 14 residues in the CDR3. Trimming at V came to 1 base and at J to 0 bases, leaving 0 bases not matched to a gene. Looked up from germline, CDR1 is GTSNPN and CDR2 is SVGIG (reference sequence). The CDR3 protein is CAWSGDSSGNTIYF. The CDR3 DNA sequence: TGTGCCTGGAGTGGGGACAGCTCTGGAAACACCATATATTTT.

The sample holds one count of this clone. V gene TRBV5-4 combines with J gene TRBJ1-4; D may be TRBD1 (5 bases). Germline V gene data show CDR1 as SGHNT and CDR2 as YYREEE (reference sequence). This CDR3 spans 15 amino acids. The germline V and J ends were trimmed by 4 bases and 8 bases, with 18 bases remaining between them. Written as DNA, the CDR3 is TGTGCCAGCAGCGCGGACCGAGGATGGGGCGAAAAACTGTTTTTT. Translating gives CASSADRGWGEKLFF.

The J gene is TRBJ1-1, the V gene TRBV7-9; D unclear. Germline-derived CDR1 and CDR2 are SEHNR and FQNEAQ (reference sequence). V shed 1 base and J shed 1 base, with 10 bases lying between them. This CDR3 has 15 amino acids. DNA of the CDR3: TGTGCCAGCAGCTTAGTATCGGGGAGGAACACTGAAGCTTTCTTT. Protein sequence: CASSLVSGRNTEAFF.

Details on this clone: Other DNA sequences in the same sample also yield this CDR3. The rearrangement joins TRBV2 to TRBJ1-1, with D unclear. The CDR3 sequence is 12 residues long. Germline CDR1 SNHLY, CDR2 FYNNEI. With 5 bases removed from V and 1 base from J, the gap between germline ends came to 5 bases. CDR3 DNA: TGTGCCAGCAGTCGACAGAACACTGAAGCTTTCTTT. Amino acids: CASSRQNTEAFF.

The V and J genes are TRBV19 and TRBJ1-3; TRBD1 matches 8 bases. V was pared by 7 bases and J by 0 bases, with 11 bases of the junction left unmatched. The germline V gene has CDR1 LNHDA and CDR2 SQIVND (reference sequence). CDR3 length: 17 residues. The CDR3 nucleotides are TGTGCCAGTAAGGGGGGAGCAGGGGGCTACTCTGGAAACACCATATATTTT. As protein: CASKGGAGGYSGNTIYF.

V gene TRBV5-1 combines with J gene TRBJ2-1; tentatively, D is TRBD2 (6 bases). The CDR3 loop spans 15 amino acids. CDR1 and CDR2 (germline): SGHRS, YFSETQ. Between the trimmed V and J ends, which lost 4 bases and 3 bases, there was a span of 14 bases. The CDR3 nucleotides read TGCGCCAGCAGCCTACATATGACTAGCTACAATGAGCAGTTCTTC. Protein: CASSLHMTSYNEQFF.

J is TRBJ2-1 and V is TRBV5-1, with no clear D. Germline V gene sequence: CDR1 SGHRS, CDR2 YFSETQ. The V gene lost 0 bases and the J gene lost 9 bases, with 10 bases spanning the gap. This CDR3 is 13 amino acids long. Here the CDR3 DNA reads TGCGCCAGCAGCTTGGAGGTATCAGGTGAGCAGTTCTTC. Translated, it gives CASSLEVSGEQFF.

A single count supports this clone. The J gene is TRBJ1-2, the V gene TRBV11-2; 7 nucleotides align to TRBD1. CDR1 is SGHAT and CDR2 is FQNNGV in the germline V gene. The CDR3 is made up of 14 amino acids. V dropped 7 bases and J dropped 5; count of bases not matched to a gene: 10. Here the CDR3 reads CASTRPGQTYGYTF. CDR3 sequence (DNA): TGTGCCAGCACCCGTCCGGGACAGACTTATGGCTACACCTTC.

CDR3 region: CASSEDGNSFRTGAGFF. The CDR3 DNA sequence: TGTGCCAGCAGTGAGGACGGGAATTCTTTTCGAACCGGTGCAGGGTTCTTC. The rearrangement links TRBV6-1 to TRBJ2-1; possibly TRBD2 for D (5 bases). V lost 3 bases and J lost 15, with 30 bases in between. The CDR3 consists of 17 residues. Germline V CDR1 and CDR2: MNHNS, SASEGT.

V and J are TRBV5-1 and TRBJ1-1, with D perhaps matching TRBD1 (6 bases). Per the germline V gene, CDR1 is SGHRS and CDR2 is YFSETQ. The CDR3 runs to 16 residues. Trimming left V 3 bases short and J 4 bases short, with 19 bases between. CDR3 amino acids: CASSWQGMPSGTEAFF. CDR3 in DNA: TGCGCCAGCAGCTGGCAGGGGATGCCCTCGGGCACTGAAGCTTTCTTT. Drawing the rest from reference TRBV5-1 and TRBJ1-1, the complete variable domain is KAGVTQTPRYLIKTRGQQVTLSCSPISGHRSVSWYQQTPGQGLQFLFEYFSETQRNKGNFPGRFSGRQFSNSRSEMNVSTLELGDSALYLCASSWQGMPSGTEAFFGQGTRLTVV.

The genes are TRBV21-1 and TRBJ2-7; the D call in the table, TRBD1, was not verified against the DNA. TRBV21-1 counts as a pseudogene. CDR3 size: 14 residues. CDR3: CASSKVVPLGEQYV. CDR3 nucleotide sequence: TGTGCCAGCAGCAAAGTTGTCCCTTTGGGCGAGCAGTACGTC.

This clone was counted a few times. This chain links TRBV7-9 with TRBJ2-7; 13 bases line up with TRBD2. This CDR3 is built from 15 residues. The V gene end was trimmed by 5 bases and the J gene end by 2 bases; junction bases not matched to a gene: 3. Germline V lookup: CDR1 SEHNR, CDR2 FQNEAQ (reference sequence). CDR3 DNA sequence: TGTGCCAGCAGCCCAGGACTAGCGGGAGCCTACGAGCAGTACTTC. Translated, it gives CASSPGLAGAYEQYF.

The chain recombines TRBV18 with TRBJ2-2, with D unclear. CDR1 is KGHSH and CDR2 is LQKENI in the germline V gene. The V end lost 2 bases, the J end lost 5 bases, and 6 bases lay between the germline ends. The CDR3 covers 13 residues. CDR3 region: CASSPRDTGELFF. In DNA form, the CDR3 reads TGTGCCAGCTCACCAAGGGATACCGGGGAGCTGTTTTTT.

The CDR3 is CASSRSEFYEQYF. The CDR3 DNA reads as TGTGCCAGCAGCAGAAGCGAATTCTACGAGCAGTACTTC. The J gene is TRBJ2-7, the V gene TRBV7-4; no clear D gene. This CDR3 is 13 amino acids long. The ends were cut back, 5 bases at V and 3 bases at J, with 11 bases in the middle. The V gene's germline CDR1 is SGHVT and CDR2 SQSDAQ.

The chain has TRBV11-3 and TRBJ2-1; D remains unclear. The CDR3 loop spans 16 amino acids. Germline loops: CDR1 SGHNT, CDR2 YENEEA. Trimming cost V 0 bases and J 0 bases, with 9 bases left between them. The CDR3: CASSLDFLSSYNEQFF. The CDR3 DNA reads as TGTGCCAGCAGCTTAGATTTCCTTTCCTCCTACAATGAGCAGTTCTTC.

This clone showed up just a few times. J is TRBJ2-1 and V is TRBV6-4, with D maybe TRBD2 (6 bases). V was trimmed by 2 bases and J by 1 base, leaving 9 bases between them. The CDR3 covers 15 residues. Looked up from germline, CDR1 is MRHNA and CDR2 is SNTAGT. The CDR3 reads CASSDGGASYNEQFF. DNA of the CDR3: TGTGCCAGCAGTGACGGCGGGGCTTCCTACAATGAGCAGTTCTTC.

This chain connects TRBV2 to TRBJ2-7, with D possibly TRBD1 on 5 matching bases. Trimming removed 6 bases from V and 2 bases from J, with 11 bases in between. The germline V gene encodes CDR1 SNHLY and CDR2 FYNNEI. The CDR3 loop spans 13 amino acids. CDR3 sequence (DNA): TGTGCCAGCAGAGATGACAGCCCCTACGAGCAGTACTTC. Translated: CASRDDSPYEQYF. Variable domain in full (rest from reference TRBV2 and TRBJ2-7): EPEVTQTPSHQVTQMGQEVILRCVPISNHLYFYWYRQILGQKVEFLVSFYNNEISEKSEIFDDQFSVERPDGSNFTLKIRSTKLEDSAMYFCASRDDSPYEQYFGPGTRLTVT.

The V and J genes are TRBV11-2 and TRBJ1-5; 9 nucleotides line up with TRBD1. Germline trimming cut 3 bases from V and 11 bases from J; bases unmatched to any gene: 14. Germline V gives CDR1 SGHAT, CDR2 FQNNGV. This CDR3 spans 16 amino acids. Written as DNA, the CDR3 is TGTGCCAGCAGCTTGACGTCGGGACAGGGAAGGGTGGCCCAGCATTTT. Residues: CASSLTSGQGRVAQHF.

A remark on this clone: This same CDR3 is encoded by further DNA sequences in the sample. The chain combines TRBV5-1 with TRBJ2-1; D not resolved. Trimming removed 0 bases from V and 8 bases from J, with 6 bases in between. This CDR3 is built from 12 residues. Germline CDR1 and CDR2: SGHRS and YFSETQ. Here the CDR3 DNA reads TGCGCCAGCAGCTTGGTAGGGTATGAGCAGTTCTTC. It yields the protein CASSLVGYEQFF.

The gene calls are TRBV2 and TRBJ2-2; 9 bases line up with TRBD1. This CDR3 is 15 amino acids long. J gave up 3 bases and V 6 bases, and 5 bases lay outside the gene matches. Germline V gene lookup returns CDR1 SNHLY and CDR2 FYNNEI. DNA for the CDR3: TGTGCCAGCAGGGGAAGGACAGGGGACACCGGGGAGCTGTTTTTT. This gives the protein CASRGRTGDTGELFF.

V usage is TRBV6-1 and J usage is TRBJ1-1; D remains unclear. CDR3 size: 13 residues. Germline loops: CDR1 MNHNS, CDR2 SASEGT. V was shortened by 7 bases and J by 2 bases, with 11 bases between the two germline ends. The CDR3, as DNA: TGTGCCAGCATTACGGGGAGTAACACTGAAGCTTTCTTT. This sequence encodes CASITGSNTEAFF.